Following are 21 T cell receptor beta chains from one sample sequenced in a study of control samples from healthy donors and cancer patients. Method: immunoSEQ multiplex PCR; TCRdb's copy keeps in-frame clones and lacks some. The sample consists of roughly 150,000 clones, under 90% of them appearing once. The sample comprised blood. All receptors derive from a man in his thirties or forties in good health.

V and J are TRBV13 and TRBJ2-7; maybe TRBD1 (6 bases). Trimming took off 0 bases at V and 2 bases at J, with 8 bases between the two ends. CDR3 length: 14 residues. CDR1 and CDR2 from the germline V gene are PRHDT and FYEKMQ (reference sequence). CDR3 amino acids: CASSLGQGTYEQYF. The CDR3 DNA reads TGTGCCAGCAGCTTAGGACAGGGCACCTACGAGCAGTACTTC.

The CDR3 loop is CASRALTSPIYTQYF. CDR3 bases: TGTGCCAGCAGGGCTCTCACATCCCCCATTTATACGCAGTATTTT. The rearrangement uses TRBV2 and TRBJ2-3; D is unresolved. Trimming took off 6 bases at V and 7 bases at J, with 20 bases between the two ends. The CDR3 spans 15 residues. Germline V gene sequence: CDR1 SNHLY, CDR2 FYNNEI.

The chain is built from TRBV19 and TRBJ1-4; D ambiguous. V lost 3 bases, J lost 0 bases, and 11 bases lay in between. The germline V gene encodes CDR1 LNHDA and CDR2 SQIVND (reference sequence). The CDR3 contains 16 residues. The CDR3 bases are TGTGCCAGTAGTATCCCCGACGCTGCAACTAATGAAAAACTGTTTTTT. Translated, it gives CASSIPDAATNEKLFF.

This CDR3 is CASSQDRLQGRGYTF. The CDR3 DNA follows: TGTGCCAGCAGCCAAGATCGGTTACAGGGGCGCGGCTACACCTTC. This chain uses TRBV4-2 with TRBJ1-2; TRBD1 matches at 7 bases. After removal of 0 bases from V and 8 bases from J, the junction contained 9 bases not matched to a gene. The CDR3 loop spans 15 amino acids. From germline, CDR1 is LGHNA and CDR2 YNFKEQ.

This rearrangement joins TRBV6-5 to TRBJ1-1; 9 bases map to TRBD1. The germline CDR1 and CDR2 sequences are MNHEY and SVGAGI. J lost 0 bases, V lost 5 bases, and 4 bases had no gene match. CDR3 length: 15 residues. CDR3 amino acids: CASSPRTGVNTEAFF. The CDR3 DNA reads as TGTGCCAGCAGTCCCCGGACAGGGGTGAACACTGAAGCTTTCTTT.

The rearrangement links TRBV7-2 to TRBJ1-1; D is unclear. This CDR3 spans 13 amino acids. Trimming removed 2 bases at V and 1 base at J, with 5 bases between. CDR1 is SGHTA, CDR2 FQGNSA, per germline. CDR3 nucleotide sequence: TGTGCCAGCAGCTTAAGGGCGAACACTGAAGCTTTCTTT. It translates to CASSLRANTEAFF.

The chain employs TRBV28 and TRBJ2-2; 13 nucleotides match TRBD2. The length of the CDR3 is 18 residues. V lost 4 bases to trimming and J lost 1 base; unmatched junction nucleotides: 6. CDR1 is MDHEN and CDR2 is SYDVKM in the germline V gene. As DNA, the CDR3 is TGTGCCAGCAGTTCCCCCCGGACTAGCGGGAGGAACACCGGGGAGCTGTTTTTT. It is translated as CASSSPRTSGRNTGELFF.

The chain carries TRBV7-2 and TRBJ2-2; D perhaps matches TRBD2 (6 bases). Germline-derived CDR1 and CDR2 are SGHTA and FQGNSA. V lost 1 base to trimming and J lost 7 bases, with 10 bases between them. The CDR3 spans 14 residues. The CDR3 coding sequence is TGTGCCAGCAGCTTAGAAGTGGAGGGCGGGGAGCTGTTTTTT. Translated: CASSLEVEGGELFF.

This sequence joins TRBV20-1 and TRBJ2-1; no firm D call. This CDR3 contains 11 residues. Trimming removed 0 bases from V and 9 bases from J, with 6 bases in between. CDR1 DFQATT and CDR2 SNEGSKA come from the germline V gene (reference sequence). The CDR3 is CSAREVGEQFF. In DNA, the CDR3 is TGCAGTGCTAGAGAAGTAGGTGAGCAGTTCTTC.

This clone was picked up one time. The chain uses TRBV3-1 (or the pseudogene TRBV3-2) and TRBJ2-5; the match to TRBD2 covers 14 bases. This CDR3 is 18 amino acids long. Germline CDR1 reads LGHDT; CDR2 reads YNNKEL (reference sequence). Trimming at V came to 0 bases and at J to 1 base, leaving 4 bases not matched to a gene. CDR3 region: CASSQESGTSGGQETQYF. The CDR3 coding sequence is TGTGCCAGCAGCCAAGAGTCAGGGACTAGCGGGGGCCAAGAGACCCAGTACTTC.

The CDR3 loop reads CASSKDMDPSGLGGENTEAFF. The CDR3, as DNA: TGTGCCAGCAGCAAAGATATGGATCCCTCCGGGCTGGGTGGGGAGAACACTGAAGCTTTCTTT. The rearrangement joins TRBV21-1 to TRBJ1-1. TRBV21-1 is given as a pseudogene. The CDR3 is made up of 21 amino acids.

The chain recombines TRBV5-4 with TRBJ2-2; tentative D call: TRBD2 (6 bases). V lost 0 bases to trimming and J lost 1 base, with 10 bases between them. Germline values: CDR1 SGHNT, CDR2 YYREEE (reference sequence). There are 16 residues in the CDR3. The CDR3 nucleotides read TGTGCCAGCAGCTTGGCCTTTAGCGGGAACACCGGGGAGCTGTTTTTT. Its translation is CASSLAFSGNTGELFF.

The chain employs TRBV9 and TRBJ1-2; D may be TRBD1 (5 bases). The CDR3 runs 17 residues. Trimming stripped 2 bases from V and 2 bases from J, with 19 bases between. Germline lookup yields CDR1 SGDLS and CDR2 YYNGEE. CDR3 DNA: TGTGCCAGCAGCGTTGAGGCCCTCGGGACGGCGAACTATGGCTACACCTTC. Its protein is CASSVEALGTANYGYTF.

The chain carries TRBV9 and TRBJ2-3; maybe TRBD2 (7 bases). The germline V gene encodes CDR1 SGDLS and CDR2 YYNGEE. The V end was cut by 3 bases, the J end by 1 base, with 12 bases between. This CDR3 has 15 amino acids. CDR3 sequence (DNA): TGTGCCAGCAGCGAGGACAGCGGGGGCACAGATACGCAGTATTTT. Amino acid sequence: CASSEDSGGTDTQYF.

The genes are TRBV9 and TRBJ1-2; 9 bases match TRBD1. V trimming: 3 bases; J trimming: 5 bases; junction bases outside the gene matches: 5. This CDR3 spans 14 amino acids. The germline V gene encodes CDR1 SGDLS and CDR2 YYNGEE. Here the CDR3 reads CASSGTGEGYGYTF. CDR3 nucleotide sequence: TGTGCCAGCAGCGGGACAGGGGAAGGGTATGGCTACACCTTC.

This chain joins TRBV5-1 and TRBJ2-1, with 14 bases fitting TRBD2. CDR1 is SGHRS and CDR2 is YFSETQ in the germline V gene. The CDR3 has 18 amino acids. V was pared by 0 bases and J by 4 bases, with 6 bases of the junction left unmatched. The chain's CDR3 is CASSLEAGLAGVYNEQFF. In DNA form, the CDR3 reads TGCGCCAGCAGCTTGGAGGCGGGACTAGCGGGGGTATACAATGAGCAGTTCTTC. Full variable domain (remainder filled in from reference TRBV5-1 and TRBJ2-1): KAGVTQTPRYLIKTRGQQVTLSCSPISGHRSVSWYQQTPGQGLQFLFEYFSETQRNKGNFPGRFSGRQFSNSRSEMNVSTLELGDSALYLCASSLEAGLAGVYNEQFFGPGTRLTVL.

V and J are TRBV27 and TRBJ1-3; tentatively, D is TRBD1 (5 bases). Trimming cost V 1 base and J 2 bases, with 18 bases left between them. The CDR3 sequence is 18 residues long. Germline loops: CDR1 MNHEY, CDR2 SMNVEV (reference sequence). DNA of the CDR3: TGTGCCAGCAGTTTATTAGGGTGGTCAGCGGGGGCTGGAAACACCATATATTTT. It specifies CASSLLGWSAGAGNTIYF.

The chain couples TRBV2 to TRBJ1-5; D is undetermined. The CDR3 runs 15 residues. CDR1 SNHLY and CDR2 FYNNEI come from the germline V gene. V was trimmed by 0 bases and J by 5 bases, leaving 11 bases between them. In DNA form, the CDR3 reads TGTGCCAGCAGTGAAGCAGGAGACAATTATCAGCCCCAGCATTTT. It translates to CASSEAGDNYQPQHF. Full variable domain (outside the CDR3, taken from reference TRBV2 and TRBJ1-5): EPEVTQTPSHQVTQMGQEVILRCVPISNHLYFYWYRQILGQKVEFLVSFYNNEISEKSEIFDDQFSVERPDGSNFTLKIRSTKLEDSAMYFCASSEAGDNYQPQHFGDGTRLSIL.

This clone was detected only once. The CDR3 is CASSLETSGRERDTQYF. In nucleotides, the CDR3 is TGTGCCAGCAGCTTAGAAACTAGCGGGAGGGAACGGGATACGCAGTATTTT. J is TRBJ2-3 and V is TRBV11-2, with 13 nucleotides matching TRBD2. CDR3 length equals 17 residues. The V segment lost 0 bases and the J segment 6 bases; nucleotides outside the gene matches: 6. Germline V gene data show CDR1 as SGHAT and CDR2 as FQNNGV.

CDR3 in DNA: TGTGCCAGCAGCACATTTTTCCGGAACACCATATATTTT. Encoded protein: CASSTFFRNTIYF. V is TRBV7-8 and J is TRBJ1-3; D is unclear. The CDR3 has 13 amino acids. Trimming cost V 5 bases and J 7 bases, with 12 bases left between them. Germline assignment: CDR1 SGHVS and CDR2 FQNEAQ.

The rearrangement uses TRBV3-1 (or the pseudogene TRBV3-2) and TRBJ1-1; TRBD1 might be the D (5 bases). CDR1 and CDR2 from the germline V gene are LGHDT and YNNKEL (reference sequence). V dropped 6 bases and J dropped 4 bases, with 15 bases sitting between them. The CDR3 consists of 14 residues. The CDR3 DNA is TGTGCCAGCAGTCCCGAGGGGAGGACCACTGAAGCTTTCTTT. Translation: CASSPEGRTTEAFF.